Following are 13 T cell receptor beta chains from one sample sequenced in a study of blood T cell repertoires in COVID-19 (TCRdb year 2020). Library generation was performed with the immunoSEQ multiplex PCR assay. In its TCRdb copy, this immuneACCESS table keeps in-frame sequences only and misses some clones. Where compared with another copy, unresolved V genes explain less than half of these, and the others have no known cause. For this sample the table gives 120,000 or so clones, of which about two thirds were detected only once. 0.65% to 0.95% of the sample comes from the top ten. Sequencing input: peripheral blood. The source is a human donor with acute or convalescent COVID-19. The donor label of this sample is uncertain.

The V gene is TRBV25-1, the J gene TRBJ2-7, with TRBD1 as a possible D gene (6 bases). Trimming removed 6 bases at V and 3 bases at J, with 15 bases between. CDR1 and CDR2 from the germline V gene are MGHDK and SYGVNS. The CDR3 length is 14 residues. The CDR3, as DNA: TGTGCCAGCAGCCACCCGGGACACTACTACGAGCAGTACTTC. Protein sequence: CASSHPGHYYEQYF.

The chain links TRBV4-2 to TRBJ1-5; D gene unclear. CDR1 is LGHNA and CDR2 is YNFKEQ in the germline V gene. The CDR3 runs to 15 residues. V was clipped by 0 bases and J by 3 bases, with 9 bases between them. In DNA form, the CDR3 reads TGTGCCAGCAGCCAAGAGTCCGGGAACAATCAGCCCCAGCATTTT. Translating it yields CASSQESGNNQPQHF.

The chain has TRBV6-2 or TRBV6-3 and TRBJ1-5, with 7 bases that match TRBD1. The V and J ends lost 4 bases and 5 bases, in that order; junction bases with no gene match: 5. The germline CDR1 and CDR2 sequences are MNHEY and SVGEGT. This CDR3 has 14 residues. The CDR3 reads CASSSGDSYQPQHF. The DNA of the CDR3 is TGTGCCAGCAGTTCCGGGGACAGCTATCAGCCCCAGCATTTT.

The J gene is TRBJ2-7, the V gene TRBV6-6; 8 nucleotides line up with TRBD1. Trimming removed 4 bases from V and 5 bases from J; junction bases left unmatched: 10. CDR1 and CDR2 (germline): MNHNY, SVGAGI (reference sequence). The CDR3 spans 15 residues. CDR3 sequence reads: CASSFRTGKENEQYF. CDR3 bases: TGTGCCAGCAGTTTCCGGACAGGGAAAGAAAACGAGCAGTACTTC.

The J gene is TRBJ1-4, the V gene TRBV19; D call uncertain. Looked up from germline, CDR1 is LNHDA and CDR2 is SQIVND (reference sequence). This CDR3 contains 15 residues. V was clipped by 5 bases and J by 7 bases, with 17 bases between them. The CDR3 reads CASSVTSVSVEKLFF. The CDR3 nucleotides read TGTGCCAGTAGTGTTACGTCGGTTTCGGTTGAAAAACTGTTTTTT.

The V call is TRBV7-6, the J call TRBJ2-5; D gene uncertain. V lost 1 base and J lost 4, with 10 bases in between. Germline-derived CDR1 and CDR2 are SGHVS and FNYEAQ. This CDR3 comprises 14 residues. The CDR3, as DNA: TGTGCCAGCAGCTTAGGGTCAGTTCGAGAGACCCAGTACTTC. This gives the protein CASSLGSVRETQYF.

A single count supports this clone. This chain uses TRBV19 with TRBJ2-3, with 7 nucleotides matching TRBD1. The CDR3 loop spans 14 amino acids. Germline lookup yields CDR1 LNHDA and CDR2 SQIVND (reference sequence). Unmatched junction bases numbered 13, after V lost 7 bases and J lost 9 bases. CDR3 sequence (DNA): TGTGCCAGTACCCAGGGCAGGGGGATGGGAACGCAGTATTTT. It codes for CASTQGRGMGTQYF. The whole variable domain, filled in from reference TRBV19 and TRBJ2-3, reads DGGITQSPKYLFRKEGQNVTLSCEQNLNHDAMYWYRQDPGQGLRLIYYSQIVNDFQKGDIAEGYSVSREKKESFPLTVTSAQKNPTAFYLCASTQGRGMGTQYFGPGTRLTVL.

This clone has ten or more counts. This chain joins TRBV10-1 and TRBJ2-1; 13 bases are shared with TRBD2. Per the germline V gene, CDR1 is WNHNN and CDR2 is SYGVQD (reference sequence). CDR3 length: 14 residues. J gave up 15 bases and V 11 bases, and 16 bases lay outside the gene matches. In DNA, the CDR3 is TGCGCCCCGGACCGAACTAGCGGGGGGGCAGGGTGGTTCTTC. Translating it yields CAPDRTSGGAGWFF.

The chain recombines TRBV4-1 with TRBJ2-5; a weak D match, TRBD1 (8 bases). Germline loops: CDR1 MGHRA, CDR2 YSYEKL. The V end lost 7 bases, the J end lost 8 bases, and 17 bases lay between the germline ends. This CDR3 has 13 amino acids. The CDR3 DNA is TGCGCCAGCACCGAGGACAGGGAGGGCACCCAGTACTTC. Its protein is CASTEDREGTQYF.

The table lists this clone with a few counts. V is TRBV2 and J is TRBJ2-5; TRBD1 agrees at 8 bases. The germline V gene has CDR1 SNHLY and CDR2 FYNNEI. The V gene end was trimmed by 6 bases and the J gene end by 5 bases; junction bases not matched to a gene: 8. This CDR3 has 14 amino acids. The DNA of the CDR3 is TGTGCCAGCAGACTGTTGACAGGGGAGGAGACCCAGTACTTC. It codes for CASRLLTGEETQYF.

V gene TRBV13 combines with J gene TRBJ1-4; D gene unclear. Trimming shortened V by 4 bases and J by 8 bases, and 17 bases separated the two germline ends. CDR1 PRHDT and CDR2 FYEKMQ come from the germline V gene (reference sequence). The CDR3 runs 15 residues. The CDR3 is CASSSNRASGEKLFF. CDR3 bases: TGTGCCAGCAGCTCTAATCGGGCCAGCGGAGAAAAACTGTTTTTT.

The CDR3 sequence: CASNPRSGGNYGYTF. Written as DNA, the CDR3 is TGTGCCAGCAACCCGCGTTCCGGAGGTAACTATGGCTACACCTTC. The chain recombines TRBV6-5 with TRBJ1-2; D not resolved. Germline CDR1 MNHEY, CDR2 SVGAGI. Trimming removed 7 bases at V and 1 base at J, with 16 bases between. The CDR3 length is 15 residues.

The V gene is TRBV5-1, the J gene TRBJ1-1; D ambiguous. The length of the CDR3 is 14 residues. The V gene's germline CDR1 is SGHRS and CDR2 YFSETQ. V was cut by 0 bases and J by 3 bases, with 9 bases left in between. CDR3 amino acids: CASSLGHPHTEAFF. The CDR3 nucleotides read TGCGCCAGCAGCTTGGGACATCCACACACTGAAGCTTTCTTT.